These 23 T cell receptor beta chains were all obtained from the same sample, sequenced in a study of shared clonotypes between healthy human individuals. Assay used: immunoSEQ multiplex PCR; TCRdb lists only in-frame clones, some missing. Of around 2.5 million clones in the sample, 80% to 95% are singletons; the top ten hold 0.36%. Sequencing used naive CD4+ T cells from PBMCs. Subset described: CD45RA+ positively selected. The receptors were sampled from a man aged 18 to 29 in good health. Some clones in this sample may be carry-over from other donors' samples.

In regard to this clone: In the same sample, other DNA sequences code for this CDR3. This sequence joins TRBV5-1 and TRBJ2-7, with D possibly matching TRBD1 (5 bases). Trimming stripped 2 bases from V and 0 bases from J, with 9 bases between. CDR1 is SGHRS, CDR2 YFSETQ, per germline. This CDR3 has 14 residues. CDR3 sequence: CASSFQGVSYEQYF. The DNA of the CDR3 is TGCGCCAGCAGCTTTCAGGGCGTCTCCTACGAGCAGTACTTC.

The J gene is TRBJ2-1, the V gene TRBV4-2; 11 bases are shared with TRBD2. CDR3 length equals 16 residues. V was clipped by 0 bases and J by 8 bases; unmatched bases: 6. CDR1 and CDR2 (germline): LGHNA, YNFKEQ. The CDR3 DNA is TGTGCCAGCAGCCAAGATCTGACTAGCGGGATATATGAGCAGTTCTTC. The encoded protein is CASSQDLTSGIYEQFF.

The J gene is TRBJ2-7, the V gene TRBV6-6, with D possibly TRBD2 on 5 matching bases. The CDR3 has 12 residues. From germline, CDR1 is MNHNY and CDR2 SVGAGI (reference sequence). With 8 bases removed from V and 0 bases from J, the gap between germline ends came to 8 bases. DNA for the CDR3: TGTGCCAGCGGGGAGTACTCCTACGAGCAGTACTTC. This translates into CASGEYSYEQYF.

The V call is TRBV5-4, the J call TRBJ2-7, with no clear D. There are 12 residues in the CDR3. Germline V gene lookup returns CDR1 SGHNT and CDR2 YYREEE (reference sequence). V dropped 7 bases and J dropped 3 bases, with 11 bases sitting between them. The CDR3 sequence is CASSLQNYEQYF. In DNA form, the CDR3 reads TGTGCCAGCTCCCTGCAGAACTACGAGCAGTACTTC.

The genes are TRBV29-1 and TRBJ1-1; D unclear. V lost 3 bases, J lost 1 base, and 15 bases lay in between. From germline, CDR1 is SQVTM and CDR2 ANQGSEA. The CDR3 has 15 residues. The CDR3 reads CSVDSGRVSNTEAFF. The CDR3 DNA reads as TGCAGCGTTGATTCTGGGCGGGTCTCGAACACTGAAGCTTTCTTT.

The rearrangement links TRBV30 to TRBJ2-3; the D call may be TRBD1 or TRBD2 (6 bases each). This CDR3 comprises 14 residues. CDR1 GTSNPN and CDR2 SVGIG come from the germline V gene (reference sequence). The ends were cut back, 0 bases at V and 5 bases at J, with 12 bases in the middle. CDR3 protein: CAWSVRGAGDTQYF. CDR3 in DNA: TGTGCCTGGAGTGTAAGGGGGGCAGGAGATACGCAGTATTTT. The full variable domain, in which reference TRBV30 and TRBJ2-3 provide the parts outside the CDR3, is SQTIHQWPATLVQPVGSPLSLECTVEGTSNPNLYWYRQAAGRGLQLLFYSVGIGQISSEVPQNLSASRPQDRQFILSSKKLLLSDSGFYLCAWSVRGAGDTQYFGPGTRLTVL.

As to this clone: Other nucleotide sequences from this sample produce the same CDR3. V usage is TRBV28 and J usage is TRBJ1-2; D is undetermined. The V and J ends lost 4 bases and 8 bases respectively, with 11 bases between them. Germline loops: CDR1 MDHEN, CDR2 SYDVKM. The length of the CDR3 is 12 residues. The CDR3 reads CASSSPGSGYTF. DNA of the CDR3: TGTGCCAGCAGTTCCCCGGGGTCCGGCTACACCTTC.

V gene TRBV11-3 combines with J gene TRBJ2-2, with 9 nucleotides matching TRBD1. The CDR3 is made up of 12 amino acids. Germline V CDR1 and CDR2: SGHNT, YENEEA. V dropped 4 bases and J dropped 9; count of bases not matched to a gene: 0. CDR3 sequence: CASSYRGRELFF. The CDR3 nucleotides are TGTGCCAGCAGCTACAGGGGGCGGGAGCTGTTTTTT. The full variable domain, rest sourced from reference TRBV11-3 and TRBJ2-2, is EAGVVQSPRYKIIEKKQPVAFWCNPISGHNTLYWYLQNLGQGPELLIRYENEEAVDDSQLPKDRFSAERLKGVDSTLKIQPAELGDSAVYLCASSYRGRELFFGEGSRLTVL.

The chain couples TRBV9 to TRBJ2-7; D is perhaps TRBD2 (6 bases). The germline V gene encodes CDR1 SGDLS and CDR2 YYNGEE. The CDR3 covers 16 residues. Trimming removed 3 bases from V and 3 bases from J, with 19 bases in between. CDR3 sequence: CASSGEPGDGYYEQYF. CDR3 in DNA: TGTGCCAGCAGCGGGGAACCGGGGGACGGGTACTACGAGCAGTACTTC.

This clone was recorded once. CDR3 coding DNA: TGTGCCAGCAGAGCCGGGACAGGGGTAGTGAACACTGAAGCTTTCTTT. Amino acids: CASRAGTGVVNTEAFF. The chain is built from TRBV6-6 and TRBJ1-1; 10 bases align to TRBD1. J was trimmed by 0 bases and V by 6 bases; bases with no gene match: 7. There are 16 residues in the CDR3. Germline CDR1 MNHNY, CDR2 SVGAGI (reference sequence).

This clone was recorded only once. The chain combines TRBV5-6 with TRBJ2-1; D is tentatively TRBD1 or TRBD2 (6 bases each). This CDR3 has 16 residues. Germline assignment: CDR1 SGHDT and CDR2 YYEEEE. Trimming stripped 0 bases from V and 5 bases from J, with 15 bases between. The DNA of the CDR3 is TGTGCCAGCAGCTTGGTCTGGAGGGGGAGTAACAATGAGCAGTTCTTC. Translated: CASSLVWRGSNNEQFF.

The CDR3 nucleotides are TGTGCCAGCGGAACAGATACGCAGTATTTT. Its translation: CASGTDTQYF. The V call is TRBV28, the J call TRBJ2-3, with unresolved D. The CDR3 covers 10 residues. V shed 8 bases and J shed 3 bases, with 3 bases lying between them. Per germline, CDR1 MDHEN and CDR2 SYDVKM.

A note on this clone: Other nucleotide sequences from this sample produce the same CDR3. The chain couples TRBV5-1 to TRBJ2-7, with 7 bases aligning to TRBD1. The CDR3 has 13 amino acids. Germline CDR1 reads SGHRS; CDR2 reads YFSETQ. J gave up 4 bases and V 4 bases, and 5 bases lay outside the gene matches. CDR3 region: CASSPGTAYEQYF. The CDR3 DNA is TGCGCCAGCAGCCCGGGGACAGCTTACGAGCAGTACTTC.

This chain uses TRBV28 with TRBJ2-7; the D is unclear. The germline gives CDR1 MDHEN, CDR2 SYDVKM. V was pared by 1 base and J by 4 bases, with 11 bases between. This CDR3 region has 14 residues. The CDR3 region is CASSLSPVVYEQYF. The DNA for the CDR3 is TGTGCCAGCAGTTTATCCCCGGTGGTTTACGAGCAGTACTTC.

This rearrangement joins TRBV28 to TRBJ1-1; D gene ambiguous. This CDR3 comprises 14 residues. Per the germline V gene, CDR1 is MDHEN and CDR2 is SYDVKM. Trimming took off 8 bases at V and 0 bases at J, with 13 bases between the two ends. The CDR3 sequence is CASGETVLNTEAFF. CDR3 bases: TGTGCCAGCGGGGAGACTGTGTTGAACACTGAAGCTTTCTTT.

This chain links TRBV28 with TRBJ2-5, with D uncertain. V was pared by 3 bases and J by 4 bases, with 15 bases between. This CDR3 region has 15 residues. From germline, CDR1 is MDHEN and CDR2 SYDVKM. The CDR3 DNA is TGTGCCAGCAGTTTCCGCAGTACTTTGAGAGAGACCCAGTACTTC. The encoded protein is CASSFRSTLRETQYF.

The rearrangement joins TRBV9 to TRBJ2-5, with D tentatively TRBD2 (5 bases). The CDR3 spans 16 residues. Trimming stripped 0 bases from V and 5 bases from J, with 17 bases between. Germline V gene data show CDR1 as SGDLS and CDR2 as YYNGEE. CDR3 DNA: TGTGCCAGCAGCGTAGGGGTAAGGGAGTTGGGGGAGACCCAGTACTTC. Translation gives CASSVGVRELGETQYF.

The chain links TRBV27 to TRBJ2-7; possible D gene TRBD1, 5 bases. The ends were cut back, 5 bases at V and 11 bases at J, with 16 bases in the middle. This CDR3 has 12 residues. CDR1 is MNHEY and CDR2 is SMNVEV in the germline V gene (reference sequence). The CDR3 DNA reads TGTGCCAGCAGTCGCGGCATCCCAGGGAAGTACTTC. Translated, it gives CASSRGIPGKYF.

For the CDR3, the DNA is TGCGCCAGCAGCCAAGACGTCCAGGCAGATACGCAGTATTTT. It translates to CASSQDVQADTQYF. V gene TRBV4-3 combines with J gene TRBJ2-3; D gene ambiguous. Trimming removed 0 bases at V and 4 bases at J, with 8 bases between. This CDR3 has 14 amino acids. Per germline, CDR1 LGHNA and CDR2 YSLEER.

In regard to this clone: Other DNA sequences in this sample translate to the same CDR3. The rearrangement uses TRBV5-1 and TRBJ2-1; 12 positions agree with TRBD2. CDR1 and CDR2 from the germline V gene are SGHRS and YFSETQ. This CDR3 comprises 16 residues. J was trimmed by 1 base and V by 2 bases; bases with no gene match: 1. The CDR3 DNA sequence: TGCGCCAGCAGCTTACTAGCGGGAGGATCCTACAATGAGCAGTTCTTC. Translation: CASSLLAGGSYNEQFF.

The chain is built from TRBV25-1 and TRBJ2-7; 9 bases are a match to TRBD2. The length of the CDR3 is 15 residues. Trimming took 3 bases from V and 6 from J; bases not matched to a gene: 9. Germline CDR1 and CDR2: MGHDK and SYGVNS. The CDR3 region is CASSDSGRLALEQYF. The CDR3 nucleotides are TGTGCCAGCAGTGACAGCGGGAGGCTAGCACTCGAGCAGTACTTC.

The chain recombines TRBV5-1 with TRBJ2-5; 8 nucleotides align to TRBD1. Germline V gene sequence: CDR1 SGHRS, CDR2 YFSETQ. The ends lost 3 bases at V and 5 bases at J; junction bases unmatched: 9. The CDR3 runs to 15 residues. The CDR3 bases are TGCGCCAGCAGCTCTTCACCGGACAGGGTGGAGACCCAGTACTTC. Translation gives CASSSSPDRVETQYF. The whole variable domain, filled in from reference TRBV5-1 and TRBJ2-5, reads KAGVTQTPRYLIKTRGQQVTLSCSPISGHRSVSWYQQTPGQGLQFLFEYFSETQRNKGNFPGRFSGRQFSNSRSEMNVSTLELGDSALYLCASSSSPDRVETQYFGPGTRLLVL.

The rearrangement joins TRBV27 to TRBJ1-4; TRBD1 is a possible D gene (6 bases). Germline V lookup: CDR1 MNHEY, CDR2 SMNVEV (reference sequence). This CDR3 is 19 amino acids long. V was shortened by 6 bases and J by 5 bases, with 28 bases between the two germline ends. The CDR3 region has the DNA TGTGCCAGCAGGCTGTCGAGAGGACAGAGACCGCTTCTAAATGAAAAACTGTTTTTT. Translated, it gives CASRLSRGQRPLLNEKLFF.